The rows below give T cell receptor beta chains drawn from one sample of a study of cytomegalovirus exposure and HLA in healthy donors. TCRdb's table, derived via immunoSEQ multiplex PCR, lists solely in-frame clones and lacks some. The profile shows fewer than 150,000 clones, more than 70% of them singletons. The sample consisted of PBMCs. The receptors stem from a woman aged 25 to 45 in good health and CMV-seropositive. Both conserved end residues are part of each CDR3. The D gene is left open where the match is weak. Rows may omit the clone size; those that give it use once, few, many or a size class.

D gene	V gene	clone size	J gene	CDR3 DNA	CDR3 protein
.	TRBV25-1	few	TRBJ2-3	TGTGCCAGCAGTCCCCCGGGGGATACGCAGTATTTT	CASSPPGDTQYF
.	TRBV6-5	few	TRBJ2-7	TGTGCCAGCACCCCACTGCCAGGAGGGGTCCACGAGCAGTACTTC	CASTPLPGGVHEQYF
TRBD2	TRBV9	.	TRBJ2-3	TGTGCCAGCAGCGTAACCGTCTCGGGACTAGGGGCACCAGATACGCAGTATTTT	CASSVTVSGLGAPDTQYF
TRBD1	TRBV27	.	TRBJ1-1	TGTGCCAGCAGCTCACTCCAAGGGACAGCGGTTCCTGAAGCTTTCTTT	CASSSLQGTAVPEAFF
TRBD1	TRBV6-5	.	TRBJ1-1	TGTGCCAGCAGAACCGGACAGGGTGAAGCTTTCTTT	CASRTGQGEAFF
.	TRBV20-1	.	TRBJ1-1	TGCAGCCTGACAGTGAACACTGAAGCTTTCTTT	CSLTVNTEAFF
.	TRBV4-1	.	TRBJ2-7	TGCGCCAGCAGCCAAGATTTAGGGCAGGGTTACGAGCAGTACTTC	CASSQDLGQGYEQYF
TRBD1	TRBV5-5	.	TRBJ1-5	TGTGCCAGCAGCTCCGACAGGGTTAATCAGCCCCAGCATTTT	CASSSDRVNQPQHF
TRBD1	TRBV5-1	once	TRBJ1-5	TGCGCCAGCAGCGTCGGACAGGGCCCCAATCAGCCCCAGCATTTT	CASSVGQGPNQPQHF
.	TRBV7-9	.	TRBJ2-5	TGTGCCAGCAGCTTTTTTAGAACCATTACCCAAGAGACCCAGTACTTC	CASSFFRTITQETQYF
TRBD1	TRBV28	.	TRBJ2-7	TGTGCCAGCAGTCAACCCCCCGGGACAGGGTCCTACGAGCAGTACTTC	CASSQPPGTGSYEQYF
.	TRBV7-2	.	TRBJ2-1	TGTGCCAGCAGCTTAGAGGTCCGGACAGTTTACAATGAGCAGTTCTTC	CASSLEVRTVYNEQFF
.	TRBV28	.	TRBJ2-3	TGTGCCAGCAGTTCAAAAGATACGCAGTATTTT	CASSSKDTQYF
TRBD2	TRBV27	.	TRBJ2-7	TGTGCCAGCAGTATCGGACTAGCGGGAGTACCCAGAGACTACGAGCAGTACTTC	CASSIGLAGVPRDYEQYF
.	TRBV5-1	.	TRBJ1-1	TGCGCCAGCAGCTCCCTCGGGGACACTGAAGCTTTCTTT	CASSSLGDTEAFF
.	TRBV5-1	.	TRBJ1-4	TGCGCCAGCAGCTTGGAGCCGGTCACAACTAATGAAAAACTGTTTTTT	CASSLEPVTTNEKLFF
.	TRBV7-9	.	TRBJ1-3	TGTGCCAGCAGCGCCGGACAGCACTCTGGAAACACCATATATTTT	CASSAGQHSGNTIYF
TRBD1	TRBV27	.	TRBJ1-2	TGTGCCAGCAGTGAAGACCCGAGGGACAGCGCAGGCTACACCTTC	CASSEDPRDSAGYTF
.	TRBV7-9	.	TRBJ2-2	TGTGCCAGCAGCTTAGACGGCGGCGGTGGCACCGGGGAGCTGTTTTTT	CASSLDGGGGTGELFF
TRBD1	TRBV5-8	once	TRBJ2-2	TGTGCCAGCAGCCTTCTCGCAGGGGGCTGGACCGGGGAGCTGTTTTTT	CASSLLAGGWTGELFF
TRBD2	TRBV9	.	TRBJ2-7	TGTGCCAGCAGCCCTAATACTATAGCGGGTTCCAGCTCCTACGAGCAGTACTTC	CASSPNTIAGSSSYEQYF
TRBD1	TRBV2	.	TRBJ1-4	TGTGCCAGCACGGATTGGACAGGGAGTGAAAAACTGTTTTTT	CASTDWTGSEKLFF
TRBD1	TRBV9	.	TRBJ1-3	TGTGCCAGCAGCGCAGATCCCGGGACAGCTGGAAACACCATATATTTT	CASSADPGTAGNTIYF
.	TRBV19	.	TRBJ2-2	TGTGCCAGTAGTATAGACAGGGCGGCCGGGGAGCTGTTTTTT	CASSIDRAAGELFF
.	TRBV5-4	.	TRBJ2-7	TGTGCCAGCAGCTCAGGGGGTGGGAGGTTATACGAGCAGTACTTC	CASSSGGGRLYEQYF
.	TRBV18	.	TRBJ2-7	TGTGCCAGCTCACCACCGTCGCGGGACAGCGCCGAGCAGTACTTC	CASSPPSRDSAEQYF
TRBD1	TRBV2	.	TRBJ1-1	TGTGCCAGCAGTGAAGGGACAGGGAGGACTGAAGCTTTCTTT	CASSEGTGRTEAFF
TRBD1	TRBV6-1	once	TRBJ1-2	TGTGCCAGCACCCCCGTCCTCGCAGGGGGCCTGGGCTACACCTTC	CASTPVLAGGLGYTF
.	TRBV28	.	TRBJ1-5	TGTGCCAGCGAGTACACGCAGGATCAGCCCCAGCATTTT	CASEYTQDQPQHF
.	TRBV7-6	once	TRBJ1-1	TGTGCCAGCAGCTCAGGGGCGGATCTAGGGACTGAAGCTTTCTTT	CASSSGADLGTEAFF
TRBD2	TRBV5-8	.	TRBJ2-7	TGTGCCAGCAGCCCGGGACTAGCGGGAGTTCGCCACTACTACGAGCAGTACTTC	CASSPGLAGVRHYYEQYF
TRBD1	TRBV30	.	TRBJ2-7	TGTGCCTGGGCCGGGACAGGGGCCCACGAGCAGTACTTC	CAWAGTGAHEQYF
.	TRBV5-5	.	TRBJ2-1	TGTGCCAGCAGCTTCCGGACACCCTACAATGAGCAGTTCTTC	CASSFRTPYNEQFF
TRBD1	TRBV5-1	.	TRBJ2-3	TGCGCCAGCAGCTTGGATGGGGACAGGGTTGTAACAGATACGCAGTATTTT	CASSLDGDRVVTDTQYF
.	TRBV7-3	few	TRBJ2-1	TGTGCCAGCAGCTTAACTAGGAGCTCCTACAATGAGCAGTTCTTC	CASSLTRSSYNEQFF
TRBD2	TRBV15	.	TRBJ2-5	TGTGCCACCAGCAGAGGGGCTAGCGGCCCCCAAGAGACCCAGTACTTC	CATSRGASGPQETQYF
.	TRBV28	.	TRBJ1-4	TGTGCCAGCTGTTCACCGGGACTTTATGAAAAACTGTTTTTT	CASCSPGLYEKLFF
TRBD2	TRBV5-1	.	TRBJ2-2	TGCGCCAGCAGCTTGACTAGCGGGAGGATAGGAGGCACCGGGGAGCTGTTTTTT	CASSLTSGRIGGTGELFF
.	TRBV28	.	TRBJ1-3	TGTGCCAGCAGTTTAGACAGTTCCTCTGGAAACACCATATATTTT	CASSLDSSSGNTIYF
.	TRBV5-6	.	TRBJ2-3	TGTGCCAGCAGCTTGAGTTGGGTAGCCAGCACAGATACGCAGTATTTT	CASSLSWVASTDTQYF
TRBD1	TRBV2	few	TRBJ2-5	TGTGCCAGCACCTTTGACAGGGTTGGACCAGAGACCCAGTACTTC	CASTFDRVGPETQYF
TRBD1	TRBV28	.	TRBJ2-5	TGTGCCAGCAGCCCCCCTGACAGGGTGGAGACCCAGTACTTC	CASSPPDRVETQYF
TRBD2	TRBV5-6	few	TRBJ2-2	TGTGCCAGCAGCTTGGGAGCGGGGGGACCGAACACCGGGGAGCTGTTTTTT	CASSLGAGGPNTGELFF
.	TRBV5-4	.	TRBJ2-6	TGTGCCAGCAGCTTGTCGGGTTCTGGGGCCAACGTCCTGACTTTC	CASSLSGSGANVLTF
TRBD2	TRBV28	.	TRBJ2-1	TGTGCCAGCGGGGGGGCTGCGGGGGGGATCTACAATGAGCAGTTCTTC	CASGGAAGGIYNEQFF
TRBD1	TRBV6-6	.	TRBJ1-4	TGTGCCAGCAGGCCCGGACAGGGCAATGAAAAACTGTTTTTT	CASRPGQGNEKLFF
.	TRBV9	.	TRBJ2-2	TGTGCCAGCAGCGTAGCAGGGTTGACCGGGGAGCTGTTTTTT	CASSVAGLTGELFF
TRBD1	TRBV18	few	TRBJ2-2	TGTGCCAGCTCACAACAGGGGGCAGGCACCGGGGAGCTGTTTTTT	CASSQQGAGTGELFF
TRBD2	TRBV9	once	TRBJ2-3	TGTGCCAGCAGCGCTAGCGGATCCACAGATACGCAGTATTTT	CASSASGSTDTQYF
.	TRBV27	.	TRBJ2-6	TGTGCCAGCAGTTTATTTTTTCCCTCCCCTGGGGCCAACGTCCTGACTTTC	CASSLFFPSPGANVLTF
.	TRBV2	few	TRBJ1-2	TGTGCCAGCCTGAACAGGGACTATGGCTACACCTTC	CASLNRDYGYTF
TRBD2	TRBV27	.	TRBJ2-3	TGTGCCAGCAGTCCCGGGACTAGCGGCACAGATACGCAGTATTTT	CASSPGTSGTDTQYF
.	TRBV30	.	TRBJ2-1	TGTGCCTGGAGTGTAAACAGTAATGAGCAGTTCTTC	CAWSVNSNEQFF
TRBD1	TRBV5-6	.	TRBJ1-2	TGTGCCAGCAGCTTGGCCGGGACAGGGGGAGGCTACACCTTC	CASSLAGTGGGYTF
.	TRBV12-2	.	TRBJ2-1	TGTGCAAGTCGCTTAGCGCTAACAGCGGGAGGGCCTTATTTTGAAAGTGAGCAGTTCTTC	CASRLALTAGGPYFESEQFF